The entry below describes one T cell receptor beta chain. Its antigen is still unknown. Per-nucleotide qualities are absent, and no much larger clonotype sits a single base away. This sample is part of a study of shared clonotypes between healthy human individuals (dated by TCRdb to the early 2020s). For the wider study: The cohort included a few men and a couple of women between 18 and 49 years of age. To increase sequencing depth and limit assay-specific biases, TCR repertoire library preparation and sequencing were carried out by different laboratories using diverse techniques. The study deeply sequenced blood TCR repertoires of several healthy adults to estimate repertoire size and the extent of clonotype sharing between individuals. Leukapheresis yielded between about 0.9 and 10 billion PBMCs per donor. For each donor, three plates each were used for CD4 naive and CD4 memory, two plates were used for CD8 naive, and one plate was used for CD8 memory.

Study-wide findings and limitations: Even with the large sequencing depth, rarefaction of the sorted-subset datasets indicated that sequencing was incomplete. Pairwise subsampling indicated that sequencing depth was expected to affect the degree of clonotype sharing among donors. Sampling was restricted to blood, and TCR repertoires in tissues likely differ from the TCR repertoires found in blood. Because the study included a small number of donors, the genetic and exposure-history diversity represented was limited. Larger estimated clonotype richness was generally found for naive subsets than for memory subsets. When a handful of donors were compared, the shared fraction of clonotypes was roughly 5% for naive CD4, more than 3% for naive CD8, 2% to 2.5% for memory CD4, and 0.3% to 0.5% for memory CD8. Clonotypes shared by all four sorted-subset donors showed higher generation probabilities than non-shared clonotypes.

TCR CDR3 regions were amplified from genomic DNA by multiplex PCR using the deep immunoSEQ assay. Extracted genomic DNA from each cell subset was spread evenly across all wells of several immunoSEQ 96-well plates, with each plate serving as a replicate. For sorted subsets, 150 to 200 ng genomic DNA, equal to tens of thousands of T cell genomes, was loaded into each replicate PCR. The purified libraries were quantified using a Qubit 3.0 fluorometer, sized with a Bioanalyzer 2100, and then quantified again using the KAPA Library Quantification kit. Every immunoSEQ 96-well plate was sequenced on a dedicated single-read 150-cycle Illumina NextSeq 550 flow cell. As for the authors' bioinformatics: The immunoSEQ output contained only junctional sequences without quality scores, so filtering could not match that applied to full-length reads. Sequences were annotated with PyIR, a Python wrapper for IgBLAST v1.9, using IMGT germline references to assign V/J genes and CDR3. Reads were removed for weak V/J assignments (E-value above 1e-6), missing CDR3, stop codons, out-of-frame junctions, or ambiguous translated residues. V3J clonotypes were defined by identical inferred V gene, J gene, and CDR3 amino acid sequence. Percentage overlap between repertoires was calculated by dividing the number of shared unique clonotypes by the size of the smaller repertoire. RTK rarefaction, the Chao1 estimator, and Recon v2.1 estimates of unobserved clonotypes were used to assess repertoire richness. Generation probabilities for all TCRbeta clonotypes obtained by the gDNA method from a handful of donors were computed using OLGA. TCRdb carries this immuneACCESS record with in-frame sequences only. Its versions omit some clonotypes, under half of them owing to an unresolved V gene in the studies checked, with the rest unexplained. V, J and clone size were drawn from that table, and D and trimming were deduced from the DNA. This sample gives approximately 2,000,000 clones in total; about 93% of them show up just once. The leading ten clones occupy about 1.6% of the sample.

CD8 naive samples were obtained by positive selection for CCR7 among CD45RO-negative cells, yielding a CD45RA+CCR7+ population from which TemRA cells were excluded. Healthy HIV-negative adults with no recently reported acute infections or vaccinations were included as donors. Every donor was a Caucasian adult residing in Nashville, Tennessee, USA. Blood was collected by leukapheresis, and PBMCs were isolated by Ficoll-Histopaque density gradient centrifugation and then cryopreserved in liquid nitrogen vapor phase. Analytical flow cytometry was used to check the purity and quantity of every magnetically sorted T cell population. Genomic DNA was isolated from each sorted fraction and quantified by UV absorbance on a Nanodrop 2000c. This clonotype was obtained from a man in his late teens or twenties in good health. Some clones in this sample may be carry-over from other donors' samples. Specimen: naive CD8+ T cells from PBMCs. This specimen's cell subset or site label, interpreted: CD45RA+CCR7+.

In nucleotide form, the sequence is TGTGCCAGCAGTTACCATACGAACACTGAAGCTTTCTTT. It codes for CASSYHTNTEAFF. This chain is built from TRBV6-5 and TRBJ1-1; the D gene identity is not certain. The CDR3 covers 13 residues, taking in both the cysteine and the phenylalanine. Just the 39-base CDR3 DNA is kept, in frame starting at base 1. A distance of 5 bases separates the germline ends of V and J, which lose 2 bases and 1 base respectively. The germline V gene yields MNHEY for CDR1 and SVGAGI for CDR2.